This T cell receptor beta chain is from a study of blood T cell dynamics during melanoma immunotherapy (dated by TCRdb to the early 2020s). As for the study more broadly: Patients had metastatic melanoma and received first-line pembrolizumab or nivolumab plus ipilimumab as standard of care in the United Kingdom. The training cohort consisted of consecutive patients, while an additional independent group of patients from the same centre was pooled to form an external validation set. To find early correlates of response, peripheral T cell receptor repertoires were profiled in metastatic melanoma patients before and after one cycle of checkpoint inhibitor therapy.

For every bulk PBMC sample, a fixed 350 ng of DNA was loaded. TCR beta CDR3 sequences were amplified from genomic DNA using the immunoSEQ TCRb Assay kit according to manufacturer instructions. The KAPA Library Quantification Kit for Illumina platforms was used to quantify the pooled libraries by qPCR. Pooled libraries were clustered at 0.6-1.1 pM and sequenced on an Illumina NextSeq 500. As for how the authors treated the data: Analysis of the TCR data relied on immunoSEQ ANALYZER and the R LymphoSeq package. A rearrangement efficiency score was calculated as productive divided by the sum of productive and non-productive CDR3 sequences. Clonality was measured with the Gini coefficient and diversity with the Renyi index at alpha=1, and both measures were compared pairwise between timepoints within each patient. In LymphoSeq, clonal relatedness was computed using an edit distance of 3, and repertoire similarity was computed using the Bhattacharyya coefficient. To classify response, a linear discriminant analysis based on week-3 changes in clonality and diversity was built with the R MASS and caret packages. Held by TCRdb, this immuneACCESS table contains in-frame sequences only and omits some clones. Under half of the omission traces to an unresolved V gene where checked; the cause of the rest is unknown. Clone size and V and J calls were adopted from that table, with D and trimming inferred from the DNA. The sample has approximately 22,000 clones on record, around 90% of them singletons. The biggest ten clones account for about 4.9% of the sample.

From its cysteine to its phenylalanine, the CDR3 spans 15 amino acids. The CDR3 DNA has 45 bases and is translated from base 1. Trimming takes 6 bases from V and 7 bases from J, and the germline ends sit 18 bases apart. From a lookup of the germline V gene, CDR1 and CDR2 are MDHEN and SYDVKM. Turning to this clone: No cognate antigen has been identified for it. No much larger clonotype is one base removed from it; base qualities were not supplied.

Study-level results and caveats: Unlike progressors, patients who went on to achieve disease control showed a bifurcated reorganization of the PBMC repertoire at W3, with either increased clonality or increased diversity. The relatively small sample size was acknowledged as potentially limiting generalization of the results. Whether the T cell clones driving repertoire changes were melanoma-specific or reflected general immune activation could not be determined in the study.

What this sample's time point label stands for: pre-treatment baseline. Blood samples were taken at two points: before treatment (T0) and at week 3 (W3), which came after the first cycle of checkpoint blockade. Except for two patients with rapid clinical progression, response was assessed 12 weeks after the first infusion by RECIST 1.1; disease control meant complete response, partial response or stable disease. Patients were excluded for prior systemic cancer treatment, concomitant immunosuppressant therapy or synchronous other active malignancies. TCR beta was sequenced in both bulk PBMC and plasma cell-free DNA in order to track circulating cells as well as T cell turnover. Lymphoprep and SepMate tubes were used to isolate PBMC from blood, and red cell lysis was then performed. DNA from PBMC and sorted T cell subsets was extracted with QIAamp DNA Blood Mini kits.

The TCR sequence derives from a human donor with melanoma. The chain was built from TRBV28 and TRBJ1-4; 5 matching bases give a weak D call of TRBD1. The specimen was blood, collected from a patient treated with checkpoint blockade. The CDR3 has the sequence CASRLPGSGGEKLFF. The DNA is as follows: TGTGCCAGCAGACTCCCCGGGAGTGGGGGTGAAAAACTGTTTTTT.